The 4 T cell receptor beta chains in this list originate from one sample, sequenced in a study of blood T cell repertoires in COVID-19. Clones were sequenced by immunoSEQ multiplex PCR, and TCRdb holds only the in-frame ones, with some missing. The data contain about 280,000 clones, roughly nine tenths of them singletons. Specimen: peripheral blood. The receptor set was obtained from a man in his forties with active or convalescent COVID-19.

The rearrangement links TRBV4-1 to TRBJ2-5; 7 nucleotides line up with TRBD1. The J segment lost 5 bases and the V segment lost 2 bases, leaving 8 bases of the junction unmatched. This CDR3 is 15 amino acids long. Germline V gene lookup returns CDR1 MGHRA and CDR2 YSYEKL. CDR3 sequence (DNA): TGCGCCAGCAGCCAAATGACAGGGAGTGGGGAGACCCAGTACTTC. This codes for CASSQMTGSGETQYF.

The chain uses TRBV10-1 and TRBJ1-3; D gene unclear. Trimming stripped 9 bases from V and 7 bases from J, with 10 bases between. CDR1 is WNHNN and CDR2 is SYGVQD in the germline V gene (reference sequence). The CDR3 spans 11 residues. The CDR3 spells CARGEDNTIYF. The CDR3 nucleotides read TGCGCCAGGGGAGAAGACAACACCATATATTTT.

The V call is TRBV30, the J call TRBJ2-5; 10 nucleotides agree with TRBD2. The CDR3 length is 13 residues. The trim removed 4 bases at V and 5 bases at J, leaving 4 bases unmatched. In germline, CDR1 is GTSNPN, CDR2 SVGIG (reference sequence). The CDR3 region has the DNA TGTGCCTGGACTAGCGGGAGTTTTGAGACCCAGTACTTC. Its protein is CAWTSGSFETQYF.

This sequence joins TRBV19 and TRBJ1-1; TRBD1 matches at 7 bases. Germline-derived CDR1 and CDR2 are LNHDA and SQIVND (reference sequence). CDR3 length equals 15 residues. V lost 3 bases, J lost 10 bases, and 14 bases stayed unmatched. The CDR3 is CASSIQGDISGGAFF. The CDR3 DNA is TGTGCCAGTAGTATCCAGGGAGACATCTCAGGGGGAGCTTTCTTT.